The rows below give T cell receptor beta chains drawn from one sample of a study of blood T cell repertoires in COVID-19. The table came from immunoSEQ multiplex PCR; TCRdb's copy has only in-frame clones and leaves some out. The repertoire holds about 350,000 clones, 88% seen once, with around 0.92% in the top ten. The material sequenced was PBMCs or T cells enriched from blood (not recorded which). Source of these receptors: a woman in her 30s who had been exposed to COVID-19. Both conserved end residues are part of each CDR3. A D gene is named only where the DNA matches it firmly. Not every row has a clone size; where given, it reads once, few, many or a size class.

TRBJ1-3	TRBD1	once	TRBV2	CASSTGVGGNTIYF	TGTGCCAGCAGCACAGGGGTCGGTGGAAACACCATATATTTT
TRBJ2-3	NA	NA	TRBV5-5	CASSLGAGSRADTQYF	TGTGCCAGCAGCTTGGGTGCAGGGTCCAGAGCAGATACGCAGTATTTT
TRBJ2-7	TRBD2	once	TRBV6-5	CASSALAGGFYEQYF	TGTGCCAGCAGCGCTCTAGCGGGAGGGTTCTACGAGCAGTACTTC
TRBJ1-5	TRBD1	NA	TRBV30	CAWSMSRTGNQPQHF	TGTGCCTGGAGTATGTCCCGGACAGGGAACCAGCCCCAGCATTTT
TRBJ1-2	NA	NA	TRBV7-3	CASRPGDSGYGYTF	TGTGCCAGCAGGCCAGGGGATTCGGGCTATGGCTACACCTTC
TRBJ1-2	NA	NA	TRBV11-1	CASSLDGTSNYGYTF	TGTGCCAGCAGCTTAGACGGGACTTCTAACTATGGCTACACCTTC
TRBJ1-5	NA	NA	TRBV5-8	CASSLAQISNQPQHF	TGTGCCAGCAGCTTGGCACAGATTAGCAATCAGCCCCAGCATTTT
TRBJ2-7	TRBD2	NA	TRBV11-2	CASSFGLAAYEQYF	TGTGCCAGCAGCTTTGGACTAGCGGCCTACGAGCAGTACTTC
TRBJ2-1	NA	NA	TRBV27	CASSLTTTRGFNEQFF	TGTGCCAGCAGTTTAACGACTACCCGGGGGTTCAATGAGCAGTTCTTC
TRBJ2-7	TRBD2	NA	TRBV29-1	CSVASGIAYEQYF	TGCAGCGTTGCTAGCGGGATCGCATACGAGCAGTACTTC
TRBJ2-1	NA	NA	TRBV24-1	CATSGIRSYNEQFF	TGTGCCACCAGTGGTATTCGTTCCTACAATGAGCAGTTCTTC
TRBJ2-7	TRBD2	NA	TRBV7-2	CASSYSGRPLYEQYF	TGTGCCAGCAGCTATAGCGGGAGGCCCCTCTACGAGCAGTACTTC
TRBJ1-6	TRBD1	NA	TRBV30	CALTGDSYNSPLHF	TGTGCCTTGACAGGGGACTCCTATAATTCACCCCTCCACTTT
TRBJ2-7	NA	NA	TRBV18	CASSLRDRSYEQYF	TGTGCCAGCTCACTGCGGGATCGTTCCTACGAGCAGTACTTC
TRBJ2-2	TRBD2	NA	TRBV9	CASSLTGGNTGELFF	TGTGCCAGCAGCCTGACGGGGGGGAACACCGGGGAGCTGTTTTTT
TRBJ2-7	TRBD2	NA	TRBV27	CASSLRGTSGSYEQYF	TGTGCCAGCAGTTTACGGGGGACTAGCGGGAGTTACGAGCAGTACTTC
TRBJ1-2	TRBD1	few	TRBV27	CASSLLPGTGDNYGYTF	TGTGCCAGCAGTTTACTCCCCGGGACAGGTGATAACTATGGCTACACCTTC
TRBJ2-1	TRBD2	NA	TRBV5-4	CASSPQGSGRENEQFF	TGTGCCAGCAGCCCCCAGGGTAGCGGGAGGGAGAATGAGCAGTTCTTC
TRBJ1-1	NA	NA	TRBV3-1/TRBV3-2	CASSQDLGLPNTEAFF	TGTGCCAGCAGCCAAGACTTGGGACTGCCGAACACTGAAGCTTTCTTT
TRBJ2-6	NA	NA	TRBV7-9	CASSLAGHPSGANVLTF	TGTGCCAGCAGCTTAGCGGGACACCCTTCTGGGGCCAACGTCCTGACTTTC
TRBJ2-1	NA	NA	TRBV5-4	CASSLDWGPPNEQFF	TGTGCCAGCAGCTTGGACTGGGGCCCGCCCAATGAGCAGTTCTTC
TRBJ1-6	NA	once	TRBV19	CASSIGQADNSPLHF	TGTGCCAGTAGTATAGGACAGGCGGATAATTCACCCCTCCACTTT
TRBJ2-1	TRBD1	NA	TRBV19	CATNRGSGNEQFF	TGTGCCACTAACAGGGGGTCCGGCAATGAGCAGTTCTTC
TRBJ2-7	NA	NA	TRBV11-3	CASSSRDYEQYF	TGTGCCAGCAGCTCCCGGGACTACGAGCAGTACTTC
TRBJ2-7	NA	NA	TRBV11-3	CASSPRSNPTQSYEQYF	TGTGCCAGCAGCCCACGCAGTAATCCAACCCAATCCTACGAGCAGTACTTC
TRBJ2-2	NA	NA	TRBV2	CATLGSGELFF	TGTGCCACCCTGGGGAGCGGGGAGCTGTTTTTT
TRBJ1-5	NA	NA	TRBV5-1	CASSLEGDYSNQPQHF	TGCGCCAGCAGCTTGGAGGGCGACTATAGCAATCAGCCCCAGCATTTT
TRBJ2-7	NA	NA	TRBV7-9	CASSSRMGTGRLAYEQYF	TGTGCCAGCAGCTCCCGGATGGGAACAGGGCGCCTTGCCTACGAGCAGTACTTC
TRBJ2-2	NA	NA	TRBV7-9	CASSYIGELFF	TGTGCCAGCAGCTATATCGGGGAGCTGTTTTTT
TRBJ2-7	TRBD1	NA	TRBV6-5	CAIEGQGAYEQYF	TGTGCCATCGAGGGACAGGGGGCATACGAGCAGTACTTC
TRBJ1-5	NA	few	TRBV7-8	CASSLPQSAVDYSNQPQHF	TGTGCCAGCAGCTTACCGCAGTCGGCAGTAGACTATAGCAATCAGCCCCAGCATTTT
TRBJ2-5	TRBD2	NA	TRBV19	CASTPSMAGDQETQYF	TGTGCCAGTACCCCATCAATGGCGGGAGACCAAGAGACCCAGTACTTC
TRBJ2-5	NA	NA	TRBV7-9	CASSPHLWTATQETQYF	TGTGCCAGCAGCCCTCATCTTTGGACAGCTACTCAAGAGACCCAGTACTTC
TRBJ2-1	NA	few	TRBV28	CASSFEGVAEQFF	TGTGCCAGCAGTTTTGAGGGAGTAGCTGAGCAGTTCTTC
TRBJ2-2	NA	NA	TRBV2	CASIPSSDYTGELFF	TGTGCCAGCATCCCTTCTAGCGACTACACCGGGGAGCTGTTTTTT
TRBJ2-3	TRBD2	NA	TRBV11-3	CASSLGRLADTDTQYF	TGTGCCAGCAGCTTAGGAAGACTAGCAGACACAGATACGCAGTATTTT
TRBJ1-4	TRBD1	few	TRBV30	CAWSATGGDEKLFF	TGTGCCTGGAGTGCTACAGGGGGCGATGAAAAACTGTTTTTT
TRBJ1-2	NA	NA	TRBV2	CASSELQGYTF	TGTGCCAGCAGTGAGCTGCAGGGCTACACCTTC
TRBJ2-5	NA	NA	TRBV9	CASSVDSGLAWETQYF	TGTGCCAGCAGCGTAGATTCCGGATTAGCGTGGGAGACCCAGTACTTC
TRBJ2-7	NA	NA	TRBV5-1	CASSLARSYEQYF	TGCGCCAGCAGCTTGGCGCGGTCCTACGAGCAGTACTTC
TRBJ2-2	TRBD2	once	TRBV27	CASSFLGGGGELFF	TGTGCCAGCAGTTTTCTCGGGGGGGGCGGGGAGCTGTTTTTT
TRBJ2-4	TRBD2	NA	TRBV5-1	CASSFGEGQNIQYF	TGCGCCAGCAGCTTCGGGGAGGGCCAAAACATTCAGTACTTC
TRBJ2-5	NA	NA	TRBV9	CASSVGPSHREETQYF	TGTGCCAGCAGCGTAGGCCCGTCGCACAGGGAAGAGACCCAGTACTTC
TRBJ2-1	TRBD2	NA	TRBV24-1	CATSDFSTSGRMVNEQFF	TGTGCCACCAGTGATTTCTCGACTAGCGGGAGGATGGTGAATGAGCAGTTCTTC
TRBJ1-1	NA	NA	TRBV19	CASSIVGGTNTEAFF	TGTGCCAGTAGTATCGTCGGGGGTACGAACACTGAAGCTTTCTTT
TRBJ1-4	NA	NA	TRBV5-1	CASSPRTANEKLFF	TGCGCCAGCAGCCCTCGGACAGCTAATGAAAAACTGTTTTTT
TRBJ2-7	TRBD2	NA	TRBV6-1	CASSGTSGRAALYEQYF	TGTGCCAGCAGTGGGACTAGCGGGAGGGCGGCTTTATACGAGCAGTACTTC
TRBJ1-2	NA	NA	TRBV7-8	CASSLWATFGGYTF	TGTGCCAGCAGCCTTTGGGCGACGTTCGGCGGCTACACCTTC
TRBJ1-1	NA	NA	TRBV10-2	CASPKPRVAEAFF	TGCGCCAGCCCGAAGCCGAGGGTGGCTGAAGCTTTCTTT
TRBJ2-7	NA	once	TRBV5-6	CASSLEDSFGYEQYF	TGTGCCAGCAGCTTGGAGGATAGCTTTGGCTACGAGCAGTACTTC
TRBJ1-6	NA	many	TRBV2	CASSEFPNSPLHF	TGTGCCAGCAGTGAGTTCCCGAATTCACCCCTCCACTTT
TRBJ1-1	TRBD1	NA	TRBV11-1	CASSLGTGAMNTEAFF	TGTGCCAGCAGCTTAGGGACAGGGGCCATGAACACTGAAGCTTTCTTT
TRBJ2-1	NA	few	TRBV7-8	CASSLALASYNEQFF	TGTGCCAGCAGCTTAGCGCTAGCTTCCTACAATGAGCAGTTCTTC
TRBJ1-2	NA	NA	TRBV20-1	CSASERQYGYTF	TGCAGTGCTAGTGAGAGGCAGTATGGCTACACCTTC
TRBJ1-2	NA	once	TRBV10-3	CAISDLVGTPANYGYTF	TGTGCCATCAGTGATCTAGTAGGGACTCCCGCTAACTATGGCTACACCTTC